The next 8 T cell receptor beta chains were all read from a single sample in a study of tumor-infiltrating lymphocytes in primary liver carcinoma. Taking 20-30 mg of unsorted bulk tissue, the authors co-extracted RNA and DNA. A constant-region primer primed TCR beta cDNA synthesis from 400 to 600 ng of total RNA. Each TCR beta library was derived from three nested multiplex PCR rounds that employed slightly modified ARM-PCR. The first two PCR rounds used TRBV1-TRBV30 forward primers with a C-beta reverse primer, about 10 cycles each. A single record per CDR3 protein comes from TCRdb applying MiXCR to the multiplex PCR reads. This repertoire shows fewer than 80,000 distinct CDR3 sequences, roughly 71% found once; its top ten account for approximately 27%. Material for sequencing was tumor-adjacent normal liver tissue. The receptors here all came from a man aged 40-49 years with primary liver carcinoma and hepatitis B virus infection.

This clonotype was recorded only once. The conserved phenylalanine or tryptophan is not found at the CDR3 terminus, so this likely reflects a read error. The chain carries TRBV6-2 or TRBV6-3 and TRBJ2-7; D might be TRBD1 (6 bases). The CDR3 extends over 13 amino acids. Germline V gene sequence: CDR1 MNHEY, CDR2 SVGEGT. Deletions cut 2 bases from V and 8 bases from J, with 13 bases between. In nucleotides, the CDR3 is TGTGCCAGCAGTTACGTGTCTCGGGACAAGCAGTACATC. Protein sequence: CASSYVSRDKQYI.

Turning to this clonotype: Its ends do not fully match the called genes, so a read error is possible. The chain is built from TRBV4-1 and TRBJ2-1, with 8 bases that match TRBD1. The CDR3 loop spans 17 amino acids. Per the germline V gene, CDR1 is MGHRA and CDR2 is YSYEKL. In DNA form, the CDR3 reads TGCACCAGCAGCCAAGCTCCCGGGACAGGATACTACATTGAGCAGTTCTTC. This gives the protein CTSSQAPGTGYYIEQFF.

CDR3 amino acids: CSVVIRAGEQYF. The CDR3 region has the DNA TGCAGCGTTGTGATTAGGGCGGGCGAGCAGTACTTC. The rearrangement uses TRBV29-1 and TRBJ2-7; perhaps TRBD2 as D (5 bases). Germline V gene data show CDR1 as SQVTM and CDR2 as ANQGSEA. Trimming removed 4 bases at V and 6 bases at J, with 13 bases between. The CDR3 spans 12 residues.

Notes on this clonotype: The germline gene is not matched at one end of the junction; a read error may be the cause. Here the CDR3 DNA reads TGTGCCAGCAGCCCGCGTGGAGGGTCAGCGGTCTCCTACAATGAGCAGTCCTTC. The encoded protein is CASSPRGGSAVSYNEQSF. The chain recombines TRBV7-8 with TRBJ2-1; tentative D call: TRBD2 (6 bases). CDR3 length equals 18 residues. Germline assignment: CDR1 SGHVS and CDR2 FQNEAQ.

This clonotype was seen a few times. The rearrangement uses TRBV12-3 or TRBV12-4 and TRBJ1-4; D is unresolved. Deletions cut 2 bases from V and 8 bases from J, with 9 bases between. The CDR3 has 13 amino acids. For the CDR3, the DNA is TGTGCCAGCAGTTTATCTGGGTTGGAAAAACTGTTTTTT. It encodes CASSLSGLEKLFF.

A word on this clonotype: One junction end does not reproduce the germline sequence, and a read error may be involved. The J gene is TRBJ1-1, the V gene TRBV12-3 or TRBV12-4; 7 nucleotides align to TRBD1. The CDR3 contains 16 residues. The CDR3 spells CASSPHPGTANIEVLF. Written as DNA, the CDR3 is TGTGCCAGCAGCCCCCATCCTGGGACAGCGAACATTGAAGTTCTCTTT.

Of note for this clonotype: At one end the junction does not follow the germline gene, possibly because of a read error. The chain employs TRBV29-1 and TRBJ1-1, with D perhaps TRBD1 (6 bases). The CDR3 runs to 14 residues. CDR1 and CDR2 (germline): SQVTM, ANQGSEA. Written as DNA, the CDR3 is TGCGGCGTTGAAGCTCGCCAGGGACATAGTGAAGCATTCTTT. Translated, it gives CGVEARQGHSEAFF.

With respect to this clonotype: The missing conserved phenylalanine or tryptophan at the end of this CDR3 makes a read error likely. This chain links TRBV12-3 or TRBV12-4 with TRBJ1-6; the D is unclear. This CDR3 contains 12 residues. CDR3 protein: CASSLKNSLLHS. The CDR3 DNA is TGTGCCAGCAGTTTAAAGAATTCACTCCTCCACTCT.